Listed below are T cell receptor beta chains from one sample, sequenced in a study of shared clonotypes between healthy human individuals. Sequencing was performed with immunoSEQ multiplex PCR; in TCRdb, only in-frame clones are kept and a portion is missing. Counted here are roughly 850,000 clones, about 96% occurring once; the ten biggest clones make up approximately 0.2%. Sequenced material: naive CD8+ T cells sorted from blood. The receptors stem from a man aged 25-45 years in good health. The CDR3 runs from the conserved cysteine through the conserved F or W. A D gene is named only where the DNA matches it firmly. Size is omitted from some rows. Given values are once, few, many or a class for expanded clones.

v_gene	j_gene	d_gene	abundance	CDR3aa	CDR3nt
TRBV19	TRBJ1-5	TRBD1	NA	CASSPRWDRVPYQPQHF	TGTGCCAGTAGCCCCAGGTGGGACAGGGTACCATATCAGCCCCAGCATTTT
TRBV5-4	TRBJ2-7	TRBD1	NA	CASSPYRGGSYEQYF	TGTGCCAGCAGCCCGTACAGGGGTGGGAGCTACGAGCAGTACTTC
TRBV21-1	TRBJ2-1	NA	once	CASSKEGPLGLALQEQFF	TGTGCCAGCAGCAAAGAGGGGCCCCTAGGACTAGCCCTCCAGGAGCAGTTCTTC
TRBV9	TRBJ1-1	NA	NA	CASSVGYRATTDTEAFF	TGTGCCAGCAGCGTAGGATACAGGGCCACCACGGACACTGAAGCTTTCTTT
TRBV7-3	TRBJ2-1	TRBD2	NA	CASSSTSGGGNEQFF	TGTGCCAGCAGCTCCACTAGCGGAGGGGGTAATGAGCAGTTCTTC
TRBV27	TRBJ2-1	NA	NA	CASSLAVSYNEQFF	TGTGCCAGCAGTTTAGCGGTCTCCTACAATGAGCAGTTCTTC
TRBV28	TRBJ2-7	NA	NA	CASSPRTDSYEQYF	TGTGCCAGCAGCCCTCGGACGGACTCCTACGAGCAGTACTTC
TRBV28	TRBJ1-2	TRBD1	NA	CASRRRQGVPYYGYTF	TGTGCCAGCAGACGGCGACAGGGCGTCCCCTACTATGGCTACACCTTC
TRBV11-2	TRBJ2-7	NA	NA	CASSFRGPLYEQYF	TGTGCCAGCAGCTTTAGAGGCCCCCTCTACGAGCAGTACTTC
TRBV6-1	TRBJ2-7	NA	NA	CASTKGPYEQYF	TGTGCCAGCACCAAAGGGCCCTACGAGCAGTACTTC
TRBV19	TRBJ2-7	NA	once	CASSPGTYEQYF	TGTGCCAGTAGCCCCGGGACCTACGAGCAGTACTTC